This entry features one T cell receptor (beta chain) sequence. Its antigen is unknown. The record originates from a study of CD8 T cells in Susac syndrome. Overall study findings and caveats: It was acknowledged by the study that relatively few individuals were included in its TCR sequencing and HLA analysis.

Germline V gives CDR1 DFQATT, CDR2 SNEGSKA (reference sequence). V lost 0 bases and J lost 5; bases outside the gene matches: 7. The CDR3 sequence is 15 residues long. RNA, at about 0.45 to 1 ug, was reverse transcribed with random hexamers. TCRdb recomputed calls from the immunoSEQ multiplex PCR reads with MiXCR, one row per CDR3 protein. The sample includes about 300,000 distinct CDR3 sequences, over 75% of them seen just once. The sequenced material came from CD8+ T cells from PBMCs. This chain uses TRBV20-1 with TRBJ2-1; TRBD2 agrees at 7 bases. This clonotype originated in a human donor with multiple sclerosis. The CDR3 sequence is CSARDLRLADNEQFF. In DNA form, the CDR3 reads TGCAGTGCTAGAGATTTGAGGCTAGCGGACAATGAGCAGTTCTTC.